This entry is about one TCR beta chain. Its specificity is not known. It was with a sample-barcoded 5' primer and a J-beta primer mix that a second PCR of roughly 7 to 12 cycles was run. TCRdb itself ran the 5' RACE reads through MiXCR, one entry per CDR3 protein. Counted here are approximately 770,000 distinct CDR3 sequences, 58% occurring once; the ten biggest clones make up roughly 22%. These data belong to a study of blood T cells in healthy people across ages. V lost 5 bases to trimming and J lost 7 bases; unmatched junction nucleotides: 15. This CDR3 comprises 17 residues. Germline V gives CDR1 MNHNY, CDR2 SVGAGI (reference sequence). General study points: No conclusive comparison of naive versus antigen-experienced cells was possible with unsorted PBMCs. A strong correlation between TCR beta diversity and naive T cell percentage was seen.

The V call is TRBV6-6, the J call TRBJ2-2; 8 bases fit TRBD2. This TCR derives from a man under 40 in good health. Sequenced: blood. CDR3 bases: TGTGCCAGCAGTGGTGTCGGGCGGGGGGCGGTTAACGGGGAGCTGTTTTTT. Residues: CASSGVGRGAVNGELFF.